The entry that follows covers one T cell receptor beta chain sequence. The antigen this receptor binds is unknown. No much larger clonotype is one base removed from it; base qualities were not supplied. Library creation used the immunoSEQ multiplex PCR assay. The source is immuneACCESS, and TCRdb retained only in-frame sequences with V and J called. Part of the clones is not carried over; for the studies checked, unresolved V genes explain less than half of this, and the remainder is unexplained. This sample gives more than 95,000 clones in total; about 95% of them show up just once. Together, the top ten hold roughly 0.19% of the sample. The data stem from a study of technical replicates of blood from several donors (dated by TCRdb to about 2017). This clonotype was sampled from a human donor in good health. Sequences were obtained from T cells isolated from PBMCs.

The CDR3 has the sequence CASSPPGLAGVAEQFF. The DNA sequence reads TGTGCCAGCTCTCCGCCGGGACTAGCGGGAGTTGCTGAGCAGTTCTTC. Rearrangement joined TRBV18 to TRBJ2-1, and TRBD2 aligns with 14 junction nucleotides. The germline V gene encodes CDR1 KGHSH and CDR2 LQKENI. Trimming accounts for 6 bases at V and 9 bases at J, while the number of junction bases matched to no gene is 10. There are 16 amino acids in the CDR3, from cysteine to phenylalanine inclusive. The sequence is cut down to CDR3 DNA, 48 bases in frame from base 1.